This TCR beta chain was sequenced during a study of T cell repertoires in aging, cancer and after chemotherapy. Study-wide results and limits: Rebound thymic output was suggested by rising median generation probability during chemotherapy in each cancer cohort.

Rearranged V-D-J TRB sequences were amplified with a mixed TRB-A/B primer pool. TCRdb recomputed calls from the multiplex PCR reads with MiXCR, one row per CDR3 protein. Seen here are around 15,000 distinct CDR3 sequences, 40% to 55% observed once, and the top ten hold roughly a tenth. A note on this clonotype: Its specificity is unknown.

Amplification of TCR beta used genomic DNA extracted from peripheral blood. Sequencing input: blood. This sequence originates from a human donor in good health.

This CDR3 is CASSMLAGGLEQFF. In DNA, the CDR3 is TGTGCCAGTAGTATGTTAGCGGGAGGACTTGAGCAGTTCTTC. The chain links TRBV19 to TRBJ2-1; 10 bases fit TRBD2. The CDR3 has 14 residues. Germline CDR1 is LNHDA and CDR2 is SQIVND (reference sequence). Germline trimming cut 3 bases from V and 9 bases from J; bases unmatched to any gene: 5.